Sequencing of this T cell receptor (beta chain) was carried out in a study of early T cells in non-severe SARS-CoV-2 infection. The overall study: Unpaired chains resulted from sequencing bulk RNA of unsorted whole blood.

Notes on the study in general: VDJdb matching skewed toward anti-spike CD8 responses, missing private and CD4 specificities.

Unique molecular identifiers were affixed to single, distinct cDNA molecules. MiXCR was run by TCRdb on the 5' RACE reads, yielding one entry per CDR3 protein. The table records 90,000 to 120,000 distinct CDR3 sequences, 11% of them present only once. This clonotype was recorded a few times. Its cognate antigen is unknown. The germline V gene has CDR1 MNHEY and CDR2 SVGEGT. This CDR3 region has 14 residues. V gave up 2 bases and J gave up 2 bases, with 8 bases separating them. The chain is built from TRBV6-2 or TRBV6-3 and TRBJ2-3, with D possibly matching TRBD1 (5 bases). The receptor's source is an adult who was a healthcare worker with PCR-confirmed SARS-CoV-2 infection or an uninfected control (not recorded which). Sequencing used whole blood. The CDR3 sequence is CASSYGANTDTQYF. In nucleotides, the CDR3 is TGTGCCAGCAGTTACGGGGCCAACACAGATACGCAGTATTTT.